This TCR beta chain was recovered during a study of Ad26.COV2.S vaccination and SARS-CoV-2 variants (dated by TCRdb to the early 2020s). Looking at the study overall: Vaccine-arm donors came from COV1001, a multicentre, randomized, double-blind, placebo-controlled phase I-IIa trial of Ad26.COV2.S in healthy adults. Ad26.COV2.S was given intramuscularly at 5x10^10 or 1x10^11 viral particles, as a single shot or as two shots 56 days apart. Sequencing of the TCRbeta repertoire served to evaluate the specificity and breadth of SARS-CoV-2-reactive T cell receptors following Ad26.COV2.S vaccination. The TCR-sequenced set comprised about 32 samples: approximately 19 Ad26.COV2.S vaccine recipients, 5 placebo recipients and 8 SARS-CoV-2 convalescent individuals. Participants in the trial were split at random into five groups of five each, receiving low-dose or high-dose Ad26.COV2.S once or twice, or else placebo on both occasions. Blinding of investigators to trial group allocation was maintained during experiments and outcome assessment.

The germline V and J ends show losses of 9 bases and 1 base respectively, and no gene match explains 0 bases of the junction. Taken from cysteine to phenylalanine, the CDR3 has 13 residues. The entry retains the CDR3 DNA only, 39 bases that are in frame from base 1. Sequences KGHDR (CDR1) and SFDVKD (CDR2) are obtained from the germline V gene. Points the paper makes about the study in general: Comparable non-spike TCR breadth was observed between vaccine and placebo recipients, consistent with only spike being contained in the vaccine. The authors noted that the TCR breadth and depth analyses may have underestimated total T cell responses. The study was not powered for comparison of responses between vaccine doses or regimens. Ad26.COV2.S recipients had higher spike-specific TCR breadth than placebo recipients (P = 0.0014). After vaccination, substantial breadth of spike-specific CD8+ and CD4+ T cell responses was reported.

In the paper's terms, the treatment or condition label means: about 20 received Ad26.COV2.S at low or high dose, single or two shots; about 5 received placebo; per-sample allocation not given. Repertoires of vaccine and placebo recipients were sequenced from samples collected on day 63 after the first injection. Cohort 1b enrolled some 25 adults aged 18-55 years at a single site in Boston, USA, between 29 July and 7 August 2020. Ad26.COV2.S consisted of a replication-incompetent adenovirus type 26 vector by which a prefusion-stabilized SARS-CoV-2 spike protein from the original Wuhan strain was expressed. On this clone: Its antigen remains undetermined. Base qualities are not provided; no much larger clone lies one nucleotide away.

The immunoSEQ Assay was used to sequence TCRbeta CDR3 regions. After extraction, genomic DNA underwent amplification by bias-controlled multiplex PCR, followed by high-throughput sequencing. In the original analysis: To quantify the absolute abundance of each unique TCRbeta CDR3 region, sequences were collapsed and filtered. T cell fraction was estimated by normalization of TCRbeta template counts to usable DNA, with usable DNA being measured through amplification of reference genes present in all nucleated cells. Repertoire TCRs were annotated as SARS-CoV-2-specific by exact matching of V gene, CDR3 amino acid sequence and J gene to a known reactive TCR set. The reference SARS-CoV-2 TCR set came from MIRA and was filtered for enrichment in COVID-19-positive ImmuneCODE repertoires, removing public or cross-reactive TCRs. Using the MIRA antigens, annotated TCRs were further analysed by specific ORF or by position within an ORF. Breadth was defined as annotated unique rearrangements over total unique productive rearrangements; depth was the summed frequency of those rearrangements. TCR breadth was compared between groups using two-sided Wilcoxon rank-sum tests. In TCRdb, the immuneACCESS table is reduced to in-frame sequences with V and J assigned. These tables do not hold every clone; where another copy was compared, an unresolved V gene accounts for under half, and the others remain unexplained. V, J and clone size are those of that table, while D and trimming were read from the DNA. The sample records 300,000 to 400,000 clones, around 84% of which are singletons. Together, the top ten hold roughly 1.9% of the sample.

Material: peripheral blood, obtained in a trial of Ad26.COV2.S vaccine versus placebo. The sequence derives from a person between 18 and 65 years old who received the Ad26.COV2.S COVID-19 vaccine or a placebo. In this chain, TRBV24-1 is recombined with TRBJ2-5; 11 bases in the junction line up with TRBD2. The nucleotide sequence is given as TGTGCCACCGGGACTAGCGGCCAAGAGACCCAGTACTTC. Protein translation: CATGTSGQETQYF.